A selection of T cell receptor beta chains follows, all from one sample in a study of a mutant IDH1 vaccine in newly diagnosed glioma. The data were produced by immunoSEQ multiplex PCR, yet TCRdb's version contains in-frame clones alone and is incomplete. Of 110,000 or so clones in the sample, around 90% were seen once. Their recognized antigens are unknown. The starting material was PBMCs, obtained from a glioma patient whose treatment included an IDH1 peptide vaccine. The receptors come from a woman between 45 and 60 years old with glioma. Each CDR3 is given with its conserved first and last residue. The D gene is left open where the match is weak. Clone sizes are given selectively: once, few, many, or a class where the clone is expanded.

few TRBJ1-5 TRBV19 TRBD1 CASSRTGGYQPQHF TGTGCCAGTAGTCGGACAGGGGGATATCAGCCCCAGCATTTT
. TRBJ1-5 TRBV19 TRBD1 CASSVTGLRSNQPQHF TGTGCCAGTAGTGTGACAGGGTTGAGAAGCAATCAGCCCCAGCATTTT
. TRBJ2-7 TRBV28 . CASSLPEAGSYEQYF TGTGCCAGCAGTTTACCTGAAGCGGGTAGTTACGAGCAGTACTTC
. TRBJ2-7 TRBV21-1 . CASSPHPGLAGESYEQYF TGTGCCAGCAGCCCTCATCCGGGACTAGCGGGAGAATCCTACGAGCAGTACTTC
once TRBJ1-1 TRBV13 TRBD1 CASSSGQGGRMNTEAFF TGTGCCAGCAGCTCGGGACAGGGTGGCAGAATGAACACTGAAGCTTTCTTT
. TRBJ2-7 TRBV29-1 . CSVELAAYEQYF TGCAGCGTTGAATTAGCAGCCTACGAGCAGTACTTC
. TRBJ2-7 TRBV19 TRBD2 CASSIKASGSVFYEQYF TGTGCCAGTAGTATAAAAGCTAGCGGGAGTGTCTTCTACGAGCAGTACTTC
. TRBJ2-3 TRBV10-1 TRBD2 CASSETVLAGGWPDTQYF TGCGCCAGCAGTGAGACCGTTCTAGCGGGAGGTTGGCCAGATACGCAGTATTTT
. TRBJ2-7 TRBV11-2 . CASSFDGYEQYF TGTGCCAGCAGCTTCGACGGCTACGAGCAGTACTTC
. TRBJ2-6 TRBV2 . CASSFRGSGANVLTF TGTGCCAGCAGCTTCCGGGGCTCTGGGGCCAACGTCCTGACTTTC
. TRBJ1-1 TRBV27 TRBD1 CASTSYSGQGNTEAFF TGTGCCAGCACGAGTTATTCGGGACAGGGGAACACTGAAGCTTTCTTT
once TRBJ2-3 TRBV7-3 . CASSTNWKDTQYF TGTGCCAGCAGCACGAATTGGAAGGATACGCAGTATTTT
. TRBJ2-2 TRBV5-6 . CASSFDRFTGELFF TGTGCCAGCAGCTTTGACAGGTTCACCGGGGAGCTGTTTTTT
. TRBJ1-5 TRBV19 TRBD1 CASKAGTGFWSNQPQHF TGTGCCAGTAAAGCCGGGACAGGGTTTTGGAGCAATCAGCCCCAGCATTTT
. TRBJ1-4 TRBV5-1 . CASSLHGSREKLFF TGCGCCAGCAGCTTGCACGGCTCGAGGGAAAAACTGTTTTTT
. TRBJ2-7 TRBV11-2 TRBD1 CASSSWKHRDRGRGEQYF TGTGCCAGCAGCTCATGGAAACACCGGGACAGGGGTCGGGGCGAGCAGTACTTC
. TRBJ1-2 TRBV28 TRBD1 CASSLGARGRGYGYTF TGTGCCAGCAGTTTGGGGGCCAGGGGGCGGGGCTATGGCTACACCTTC
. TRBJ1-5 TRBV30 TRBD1 CAWSGGQGGGQPQHF TGTGCCTGGAGTGGGGGACAGGGCGGCGGCCAGCCCCAGCATTTT
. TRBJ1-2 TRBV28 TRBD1 CASIGTGVNYGYTF TGTGCCAGCATTGGGACAGGGGTTAACTATGGCTACACCTTC
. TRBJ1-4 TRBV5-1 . CASSTSPGEKLFF TGCGCCAGTAGCACCTCGCCCGGTGAAAAACTGTTTTTT
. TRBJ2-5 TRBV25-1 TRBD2 CASSVSGRVETQYF TGTGCCAGCAGTGTTAGCGGGAGGGTGGAGACCCAGTACTTC
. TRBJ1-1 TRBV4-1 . CASSQGGEAFF TGTGCCAGCAGCCAAGGGGGGGAAGCTTTCTTT
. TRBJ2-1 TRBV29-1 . CSLRDSSYNEQFF TGCAGCCTCCGGGACTCAAGCTACAATGAGCAGTTCTTC
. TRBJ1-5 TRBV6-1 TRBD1 CAGTTGSNQPQHF TGTGCCGGGACGACAGGGAGCAATCAGCCCCAGCATTTT
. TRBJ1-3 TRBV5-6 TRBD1 CASSLRQGRYPGNTIYF TGTGCCAGCAGCCTCCGACAGGGCCGTTACCCTGGAAACACCATATATTTT
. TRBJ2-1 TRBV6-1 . CASSEGGEQFF TGTGCCAGCAGTGAAGGGGGTGAGCAGTTCTTC
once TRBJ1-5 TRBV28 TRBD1 CATDRGSNQPQHF TGTGCCACCGACAGGGGTAGCAATCAGCCCCAGCATTTT
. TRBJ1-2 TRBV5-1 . CASSLPTQGDGYTF TGCGCCAGCAGCTTGCCCACGCAAGGGGATGGCTACACCTTC
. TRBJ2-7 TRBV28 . CASSLAREGGAYEQYF TGTGCCAGCAGTTTAGCGCGAGAGGGGGGTGCCTACGAGCAGTACTTC
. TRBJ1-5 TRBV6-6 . CASKRGASDQPQHF TGTGCCAGCAAGAGGGGGGCTAGCGATCAGCCCCAGCATTTT
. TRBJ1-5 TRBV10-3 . CAISESYSNQPQHF TGTGCCATCAGTGAGTCGTATAGCAATCAGCCCCAGCATTTT
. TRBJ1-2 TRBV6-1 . CASSEVGSLGGYTF TGTGCCAGCAGTGAAGTAGGGTCGTTGGGAGGCTACACCTTC
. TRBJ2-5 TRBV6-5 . CASTLTVGETQYF TGTGCCAGCACTTTGACCGTAGGAGAGACCCAGTACTTC
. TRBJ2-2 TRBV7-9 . CASSLGGGGELFF TGTGCCAGCAGCTTAGGCGGTGGTGGGGAGCTGTTTTTT
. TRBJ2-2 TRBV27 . CASSPYTGELFF TGTGCCAGCAGTCCTTACACCGGGGAGCTGTTTTTT
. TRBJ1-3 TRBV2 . CASSDEGELRRGNTIYF TGTGCCAGCAGTGACGAGGGGGAGTTGCGTCGTGGAAACACCATATATTTT
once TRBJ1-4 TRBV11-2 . CASSWGDTTNEKLFF TGTGCCAGCAGCTGGGGGGACACAACTAATGAAAAACTGTTTTTT
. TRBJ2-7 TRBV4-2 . CASSQEDPLYEQYF TGTGCCAGCAGCCAAGAAGACCCTCTCTACGAGCAGTACTTC
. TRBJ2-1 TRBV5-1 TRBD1 CASSWGSGQGIWEQFF TGCGCCAGCAGCTGGGGTTCGGGACAGGGAATATGGGAGCAGTTCTTC
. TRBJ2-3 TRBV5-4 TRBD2 CASSREGGQDTQYF TGTGCCAGCAGTCGGGAGGGGGGCCAAGATACGCAGTATTTT
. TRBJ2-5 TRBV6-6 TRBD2 CASSKPTSGQETQYF TGTGCCAGCAGTAAACCGACTAGCGGTCAAGAGACCCAGTACTTC
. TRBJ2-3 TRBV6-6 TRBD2 CASSYSPTSGTDTQYF TGTGCCAGCAGTTACTCCCCGACTAGCGGCACAGATACGCAGTATTTT
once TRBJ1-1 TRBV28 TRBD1 CASSSGQLNTEAFF TGTGCCAGCAGCTCGGGACAGCTTAACACTGAAGCTTTCTTT
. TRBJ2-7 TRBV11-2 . CASSFSGEQYF TGTGCCAGCAGCTTCAGTGGCGAGCAGTACTTC
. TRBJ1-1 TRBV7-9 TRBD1 CASSRQGDTEAFF TGTGCCAGCAGCCGACAGGGGGACACTGAAGCTTTCTTT
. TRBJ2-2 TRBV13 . CASSRRAAPGTGELFF TGTGCCAGCAGCCGCCGTGCGGCCCCAGGCACCGGGGAGCTGTTTTTT
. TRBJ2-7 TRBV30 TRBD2 CAWSTGGPREQYF TGTGCCTGGAGCACGGGAGGGCCTCGGGAGCAGTACTTC
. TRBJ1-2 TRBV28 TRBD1 CASRRTGAYGYTF TGTGCCAGTAGACGAACAGGGGCGTATGGCTACACCTTC
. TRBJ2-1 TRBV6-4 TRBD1 CASSDDPWTGRNEQFF TGTGCCAGCAGTGACGACCCCTGGACAGGGAGGAATGAGCAGTTCTTC
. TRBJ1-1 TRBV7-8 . CASSLVGGALNTEAFF TGTGCCAGCAGCTTAGTAGGGGGTGCGTTGAACACTGAAGCTTTCTTT
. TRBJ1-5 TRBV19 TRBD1 CATEETGRGSNQPQHF TGTGCCACGGAGGAGACAGGGCGAGGGAGCAATCAGCCCCAGCATTTT
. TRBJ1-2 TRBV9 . CASSVEGFYGYTF TGTGCCAGCAGCGTAGAGGGTTTTTATGGCTACACCTTC
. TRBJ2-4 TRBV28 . CASSSGQSAKNIQYF TGTGCCAGCAGCTCCGGACAGTCGGCCAAAAACATTCAGTACTTC
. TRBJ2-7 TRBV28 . CASSPSSRREQYF TGTGCCAGCAGTCCATCCTCCCGACGCGAGCAGTACTTC
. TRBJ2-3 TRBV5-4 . CASSLKGPNTDTQYF TGTGCCAGCAGCCTAAAGGGACCGAACACAGATACGCAGTATTTT